This T cell receptor beta chain was profiled in a study of blood T cell repertoires in COVID-19 (dated by TCRdb to about 2020). Regarding the research as a whole: Samples from collaborators originated in the United States, Italy and Spain and spanned both the acute and convalescent phases of COVID-19. The prospective study material was composed of cDNA or gDNA derived from T cells, B-cell-depleted T cells, or PBMCs. The dataset comprised deeply sampled blood TCRbeta repertoires from subjects exposed to, actively infected with, or recovered from COVID-19. The repertoires were released in a freely available public database intended as a resource for research on the immune response to SARS-CoV-2. The samples were drawn from two sources: the first 160 participants of the ongoing ImmuneRACE study, and 950 to 1,500 subjects contributed by 6 global collaborators. Sample metadata almost always included a de-identified subject ID, COVID-19 status, age in years and sex. Where available, HLA class I and class II types were taken from metadata supplied by the sample provider and were not determined by assay-based typing.

V is cut back by 5 bases and J by 2 bases, with 6 bases in the junction unmatched. Looking up the germline V gene (reference sequence) yields CDR1 LNHDA and CDR2 SQIVND. The CDR3 sequence holds 15 residues, the cysteine and phenylalanine included. Solely the CDR3 DNA is kept, with 45 bases framed from the first base. The collaborating institutions used their own protocols to collect whole blood in K2EDTA tubes. For TCRbeta analysis, collaborator samples were shipped as frozen whole blood, as isolated PBMCs, or as DNA extracted from either sample type. This clone showed up just once. Its antigen specificity is not known. Base-call qualities are not available, and no considerably larger clone is one nucleotide away. Study-wide findings and limitations: How much clinical and demographic metadata was included differed by source and by participant, and the metadata was provided uncurated.

TCRbeta CDR3 regions were amplified from genomic DNA using the immunoSEQ Assay, a bias-controlled multiplex PCR. In the original analysis: The number of nucleated cells in each sample was estimated by amplification of reference gene primers within the assay. To quantify the absolute abundance of each unique TCRbeta CDR3 rearrangement, sequence reads were collapsed and filtered. For each sample, productive Simpson clonality was calculated as the square root of Simpson's diversity index over productive rearrangements. TCRdb obtained this table from immuneACCESS and retained in-frame rearrangements with V and J assigned. These tables miss some clones; where compared with another copy, unresolved V genes account for less than half of the shortfall, and the remainder is unexplained. D and trimming were read from the DNA, whereas the V and J calls and clone size are those reported in that table. A total of more than 200,000 clones appear in this sample, around four fifths of them only once. In total, the top ten clones hold 4.2% of the sample.

The chain was built from TRBV19 and TRBJ2-3, and 8 junction bases match TRBD2. The clonotype was recovered from a man in his fifties or sixties with acute or convalescent COVID-19. The sample was peripheral blood. The CDR3 here reads CASSRLAGNTDTQYF. The nucleotides are TGTGCCAGTAGTCGATTAGCGGGGAACACAGATACGCAGTATTTT.